A single T cell receptor beta chain is shown here with its context. Its antigen is not known. The CDR3 spans 14 residues. The ends lost 7 bases at V and 4 bases at J; junction bases unmatched: 6. Germline V CDR1 and CDR2: MDHEN, SYDVKM. This sample is drawn from a study of beta chain features in type 1 diabetes. Since all of the isolated RNA was reverse transcribed, expressed TCRB transcripts were what got sequenced. Only in-frame clones appear in the TCRdb table, and some are missing; sequencing was by immunoSEQ multiplex PCR. The table includes some 180,000 clones, about 13% detected once. Study-wide results and caveats: Naive, central memory and Treg TCRB repertoires seemed to resemble each other more closely in patients than they did in healthy donors.

Material: central memory CD4+ T cells from blood. The chain is built from TRBV28 and TRBJ1-5, with TRBD1 matching over 8 bases. This sequence was found in a young woman in good health. DNA of the CDR3: TGTGCCAGCACCGAGGGGACAGGAAATCAGCCCCAGCATTTT. Its protein product is CASTEGTGNQPQHF. The whole variable domain, filled in from reference TRBV28 and TRBJ1-5, reads DVKVTQSSRYLVKRTGEKVFLECVQDMDHENMFWYRQDPGLGLRLIYFSYDVKMKEKGDIPEGYSVSREKKERFSLILESASTNQTSMYLCASTEGTGNQPQHFGDGTRLSIL.